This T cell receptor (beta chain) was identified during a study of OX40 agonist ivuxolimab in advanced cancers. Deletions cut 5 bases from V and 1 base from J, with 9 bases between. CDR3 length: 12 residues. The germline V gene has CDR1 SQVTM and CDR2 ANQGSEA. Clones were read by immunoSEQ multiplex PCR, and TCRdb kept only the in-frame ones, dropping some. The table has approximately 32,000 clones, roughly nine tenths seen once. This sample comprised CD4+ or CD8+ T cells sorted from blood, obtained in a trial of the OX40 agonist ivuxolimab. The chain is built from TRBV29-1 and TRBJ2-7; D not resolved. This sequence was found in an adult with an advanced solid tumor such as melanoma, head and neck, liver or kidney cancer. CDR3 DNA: TGCAGCGTTTCCGACAATTCCTACGAGCAGTACTTC. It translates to CSVSDNSYEQYF.